The next 16 T cell receptor beta chains were all read from a single sample in a study of blood T cell repertoires in COVID-19. Using immunoSEQ multiplex PCR, the repertoire was profiled, and TCRdb retains in-frame clones only, with some absent. The repertoire has a few hundred thousand clones, about 88% of them found once; the top ten carry approximately 4%. Sequenced input: PBMCs or T cells enriched from blood (not recorded which). These receptors came from a man aged 25 to 40 with acute COVID-19.

This clone was counted between two and nine times. This chain joins TRBV15 and TRBJ1-5, with 9 bases matching TRBD1. With V trimmed by 5 bases and J by 3 bases, 5 bases remained unmatched. The germline CDR1 and CDR2 sequences are LNHNV and YYDKDF (reference sequence). The CDR3 is 15 residues long. The CDR3 region is CATSAGQGNNQPQHF. CDR3 DNA: TGTGCCACCAGCGCTGGACAGGGGAACAATCAGCCCCAGCATTTT. The full variable domain, its missing parts supplied by reference TRBV15 and TRBJ1-5, is DAMVIQNPRYQVTQFGKPVTLSCSQTLNHNVMYWYQQKSSQAPKLLFHYYDKDFNNEADTPDNFQSRRPNTSFCFLDIRSPGLGDTAMYLCATSAGQGNNQPQHFGDGTRLSIL.

V is TRBV14 and J is TRBJ2-1, with 10 bases matching TRBD2. Germline V gives CDR1 SGHDN, CDR2 FVKESK. CDR3 length: 16 amino acids. Trimming took 1 base from V and 6 from J; bases not matched to a gene: 6. CDR3 amino acids: CASSQGRLAGVNEQFF. The CDR3 bases are TGTGCCAGCAGCCAAGGTCGCCTAGCGGGGGTCAATGAGCAGTTCTTC.

This chain connects TRBV7-2 to TRBJ1-5, with 7 bases that match TRBD1. The CDR3 is 15 residues long. Germline-derived CDR1 and CDR2 are SGHTA and FQGNSA. V shed 5 bases, J shed 3 bases, and the junction held 7 bases outside the gene matches. The CDR3: CASSPIGQVNQPQHF. CDR3 coding DNA: TGTGCCAGCAGCCCGATAGGACAGGTCAATCAGCCCCAGCATTTT.

The chain is built from TRBV9 and TRBJ2-3, with D maybe TRBD2 (6 bases). Trimming took 4 bases from V and 6 from J, leaving 18 bases between them. Germline V lookup: CDR1 SGDLS, CDR2 YYNGEE. The CDR3 runs to 15 residues. CDR3 amino acids: CASSPRLVPQDTQYF. The DNA of the CDR3 is TGTGCCAGCAGCCCTCGACTAGTCCCCCAGGATACGCAGTATTTT.

The gene calls are TRBV3-1 (or the pseudogene TRBV3-2) and TRBJ2-3; 11 bases are shared with TRBD2. The CDR3 extends over 21 amino acids. V was clipped by 0 bases and J by 0 bases; unmatched bases: 14. Germline CDR1 reads LGHDT; CDR2 reads YNNKEL (reference sequence). The CDR3 DNA follows: TGTGCCAGCAGCCAAGATGAGAGGGGAATAGCGGGAGGGACTAGCACAGATACGCAGTATTTT. As protein: CASSQDERGIAGGTSTDTQYF.

The rearrangement joins TRBV5-1 to TRBJ2-3; D is unresolved. This CDR3 spans 15 amino acids. Trimming stripped 1 base from V and 0 bases from J, with 9 bases between. Germline CDR1 is SGHRS and CDR2 is YFSETQ. CDR3 region: CASSLQAASTDTQYF. The CDR3 DNA reads TGCGCCAGCAGCTTGCAAGCCGCTAGCACAGATACGCAGTATTTT.

This chain connects TRBV4-3 to TRBJ1-5; D is ambiguous. CDR1 and CDR2 (germline): LGHNA, YSLEER. CDR3 length: 15 amino acids. V was pared by 0 bases and J by 0 bases, with 6 bases between. For the CDR3, the DNA is TGCGCCAGCAGCCAAGATATCTCTAGCAATCAGCCCCAGCATTTT. The encoded protein is CASSQDISSNQPQHF.

The V gene is TRBV5-6, the J gene TRBJ2-7, with TRBD1 matching 8 bases. The CDR3 has 13 residues. The junction had 6 bases not matched to a gene; V was cut back by 3 bases and J by 7 bases. CDR1 and CDR2 from the germline V gene are SGHDT and YYEEEE. In nucleotides, the CDR3 is TGTGCCAGCAGCTCGACAGGGGTCGGAGAGCAGTACGTC. It yields the protein CASSSTGVGEQYV.

CDR3 loop: CASRKTEAVEQYV. In DNA, the CDR3 is TGTGCCAGCAGAAAAACTGAGGCTGTTGAGCAGTACGTC. This sequence joins TRBV6-5 and TRBJ2-7, with unresolved D. Germline assignment: CDR1 MNHEY and CDR2 SVGAGI. This CDR3 spans 13 amino acids. V lost 6 bases and J 7 bases, leaving 16 bases between the germline ends.

This clone was counted between two and nine times. The chain links TRBV19 to TRBJ1-1; D unclear. The CDR3 contains 13 residues. Germline V lookup: CDR1 LNHDA, CDR2 SQIVND (reference sequence). Trimming shortened V by 3 bases and J by 1 base, and 6 bases separated the two germline ends. The CDR3 DNA reads as TGTGCCAGTAGTATTACTGAGAACACTGAAGCTTTCTTT. This encodes CASSITENTEAFF.

This rearrangement joins TRBV9 to TRBJ1-1; 10 bases align to TRBD1. Trimming took 4 bases from V and 0 from J; bases not matched to a gene: 3. Germline V lookup: CDR1 SGDLS, CDR2 YYNGEE. The length of the CDR3 is 15 residues. The CDR3: CASSRTGGVNTEAFF. For the CDR3, the DNA is TGTGCCAGCAGCAGGACAGGGGGGGTGAACACTGAAGCTTTCTTT.

A remark on this clone: One end of the junction varies from germline; a read error may be responsible. V is TRBV5-1 and J is TRBJ1-1; D call uncertain. Germline CDR1 SGHRS, CDR2 YFSETQ. The CDR3 has 14 amino acids. CDR3 protein: CASSLERGLTEAFF. CDR3 bases: TGTGCCAGCAGCTTGGAACGGGGTCTCACTGAAGCTTTCTTT.

There are a few counts of this clone. The V gene is TRBV28, the J gene TRBJ1-1; 9 nucleotides match TRBD1. Looked up from germline, CDR1 is MDHEN and CDR2 is SYDVKM. V was pared by 5 bases and J by 10 bases, with 17 bases of the junction left unmatched. The CDR3 is 16 amino acids. The CDR3 DNA reads as TGTGCCAGCAGTCCGACGGGACAGGGTTTTTCGTCTTCAGCTTTCTTT. Translated, it gives CASSPTGQGFSSSAFF.

This sequence joins TRBV5-4 and TRBJ1-2; 8 bases fit TRBD1. This CDR3 is built from 14 residues. Germline loops: CDR1 SGHNT, CDR2 YYREEE (reference sequence). The junction had 1 base not matched to a gene; V was cut back by 0 bases and J by 3 bases. CDR3 in DNA: TGTGCCAGCAGCTTGGCAGGGGGCGACTATGGCTACACCTTC. Translated: CASSLAGGDYGYTF.

This clone is a singleton in its sample. V gene TRBV4-1 combines with J gene TRBJ1-5, with 7 bases that match TRBD1. Per germline, CDR1 MGHRA and CDR2 YSYEKL. The CDR3 sequence is 15 residues long. V lost 2 bases to trimming and J lost 2 bases; unmatched junction nucleotides: 3. The CDR3 coding sequence is TGCGCCAGCAGCCAAACCGGGACAGGCAATCAGCCCCAGCATTTT. Residues: CASSQTGTGNQPQHF.

This chain uses TRBV5-6 with TRBJ2-1; 10 bases fit TRBD2. Germline CDR1 SGHDT, CDR2 YYEEEE. V shed 0 bases and J 7 bases; nucleotides not matched to a gene: 4. CDR3 length: 15 amino acids. The CDR3 sequence is CASSLGTSGFNEQFF. The CDR3 DNA is TGTGCCAGCAGCTTGGGGACTAGCGGCTTTAATGAGCAGTTCTTC. The variable domain in full, with the rest retrieved from reference TRBV5-6 and TRBJ2-1, is DAGVTQSPTHLIKTRGQQVTLRCSPKSGHDTVSWYQQALGQGPQFIFQYYEEEERQRGNFPDRFSGHQFPNYSSELNVNALLLGDSALYLCASSLGTSGFNEQFFGPGTRLTVL.